Listed below are T cell receptor beta chains from one sample, sequenced in a study of blood T cell repertoires in COVID-19. Sequenced by immunoSEQ multiplex PCR; TCRdb stores in-frame clones only, minus some. The repertoire holds about 410,000 clones, with around nine tenths as singletons. The sequencing sample was made of peripheral blood. Source of these receptors: a middle-aged woman with COVID-19, enrolled during active disease. The CDR3 runs from the conserved cysteine through the conserved F or W. D genes are given only for firm matches. Only part of the rows carry a size: once, few, many, or a class if the clone is expanded.

d_call,v_call,j_call,clone_size,cdr3_nt,cdr3_aa
TRBD2,TRBV7-2,TRBJ2-1,-,TGTGCCAGCAGCTTAGCTCGGCTAGCGGGGGGGCCCCAATACAATGAGCAGTTCTTC,CASSLARLAGGPQYNEQFF
TRBD2,TRBV6-5,TRBJ2-7,-,TGTGCCAGCAGTTACTCCGGGGGGGCGACCTACGAGCAGTACTTC,CASSYSGGATYEQYF
TRBD2,TRBV4-3,TRBJ2-1,-,TGCGCCAGCAGCCAAGATCCGGGACTAGCGGGTGAGCAGTTCTTC,CASSQDPGLAGEQFF
-,TRBV21-1,TRBJ2-1,once,TGTGCCAGCAGCAAAGCTGCGGGGGATGAGCAGTTCTTC,CASSKAAGDEQFF
-,TRBV9,TRBJ2-2,-,TGTGCCAGCAGCGTAGAAGAGTTCAGGGCCGGGGAGCTGTTTTTT,CASSVEEFRAGELFF
TRBD1,TRBV2,TRBJ1-3,-,TGTGCCGCGCGAGGGGGCGGAAACACCATATATTTT,CAARGGGNTIYF
-,TRBV19,TRBJ2-7,-,TGTGCCAGTAGTTACCAGGGGACATCCTACGAGCAGTACTTC,CASSYQGTSYEQYF
-,TRBV24-1,TRBJ2-7,-,TGTGCCACCAGTGACCCCGGGGTGGCCGCCGAGCAGTACTTC,CATSDPGVAAEQYF
-,TRBV11-2,TRBJ1-1,-,TGTGCCAGCAGCTTAGAAGGGGCCATGAACACTGAAGCTTTCTTT,CASSLEGAMNTEAFF
-,TRBV29-1,TRBJ1-2,once,TGCAGCGTTGAAACAGGGCCCTTTAGTGGCTACACCTTC,CSVETGPFSGYTF
-,TRBV28,TRBJ1-2,-,TGTGCCAGCGCTTTAGTCTATGGCTACACCTTC,CASALVYGYTF
TRBD1,TRBV10-3,TRBJ2-7,-,TGTGCCATCAGTCCCACATCAAGGGGGCCGAGCTCCTACGAGCAGTACTTC,CAISPTSRGPSSYEQYF
-,TRBV27,TRBJ1-5,many,TGTGCCAGCAGTGACAGGTTTAGCAATCAGCCCCAGCATTTT,CASSDRFSNQPQHF
TRBD1,TRBV5-1,TRBJ2-7,-,TGCGCCAGCAGCTTCAGAGACAGGGCGGGCGAGCAGTACTTC,CASSFRDRAGEQYF
TRBD1,TRBV7-2,TRBJ1-5,-,TGTGCCAGCAGCTTGTACTGGACAGGGGGCAATCAGCCCCAGCATTTT,CASSLYWTGGNQPQHF
TRBD1,TRBV6-5,TRBJ1-1,-,TGTGCCAGCCAGACAGGGCATGCGAACACTGAAGCTTTCTTT,CASQTGHANTEAFF
TRBD1,TRBV29-1,TRBJ1-2,-,TGCAGCGTTGAACAGGGGGCTAGTGGCTACACCTTC,CSVEQGASGYTF
-,TRBV12-3/TRBV12-4,TRBJ1-2,-,TGTGCCAGCAGTTTAGGAGGGAACTATGGCTACACCTTC,CASSLGGNYGYTF
TRBD2,TRBV29-1,TRBJ2-7,-,TGCAGCGTTGTCCTAGCGGGAGTCTACGAGCAGTACTTC,CSVVLAGVYEQYF
-,TRBV7-3,TRBJ2-1,-,TGTGCCAGCAGCTTATCCAGGGGTCAGTTCAATGAGCAGTTCTTC,CASSLSRGQFNEQFF
TRBD1,TRBV6-6,TRBJ1-6,-,TGTGCCAGCGGCCCTTCAGGGGGCGCGAATTCACCCCTCCACTTT,CASGPSGGANSPLHF
TRBD1,TRBV28,TRBJ2-7,-,TGTGCCAGCAGCCCCGGGACAGGACTTTACGAGCAGTACTTC,CASSPGTGLYEQYF
-,TRBV5-8,TRBJ1-5,-,TGTGCCAGCAGCCGGAGGGACGGCAGAAATCAGCCCCAGCATTTT,CASSRRDGRNQPQHF
-,TRBV7-2,TRBJ2-3,-,TGTGCCAGCAGCTTAGGGCCCTCCACAGATACGCAGTATTTT,CASSLGPSTDTQYF
-,TRBV10-2,TRBJ1-1,-,TGCGCCAGCAGTCCCAGGGCCGGCGAAGCTTTCTTT,CASSPRAGEAFF
TRBD1,TRBV2,TRBJ2-7,-,TGTGCCAGCATAGGACAGGGGGTATACGAGCAGTACTTC,CASIGQGVYEQYF
TRBD1,TRBV28,TRBJ1-2,-,TGTGCCAGCAGTTTTACCGGGACAGTTAACTATGGCTACACCTTC,CASSFTGTVNYGYTF
-,TRBV7-9,TRBJ2-7,-,TGTGCCAGCAGCTTAGGGCAGGGAGGCCACGAGCAGTACTTC,CASSLGQGGHEQYF
TRBD2,TRBV28,TRBJ2-5,once,TGTGCCAGCAGTTTAGACGATAGCGGGAGGTTGGAAGAGACCCAGTACTTC,CASSLDDSGRLEETQYF
-,TRBV7-2,TRBJ1-3,-,TGTGCCAGCAGCTTAGTCGACATTGCTGGAAACACCATATATTTT,CASSLVDIAGNTIYF
-,TRBV7-9,TRBJ1-4,once,TGTGCCACCACCCAAGGGGGGCAGGGATCAACTAATGAAAAACTGTTTTTT,CATTQGGQGSTNEKLFF
TRBD1,TRBV29-1,TRBJ1-3,-,TGCAGCGTTGAAGCCAACAGGGGAACAGACACCATATATTTT,CSVEANRGTDTIYF
-,TRBV11-2,TRBJ2-2,-,TGTGCCAGCAGCTTAGTTCTGTGGGCCAGCGGGGAGCTGTTTTTT,CASSLVLWASGELFF
TRBD1,TRBV28,TRBJ1-5,-,TGTGCCAGCAGTTTATGGCAGGGGGATCAGCCCCAGCATTTT,CASSLWQGDQPQHF
-,TRBV28,TRBJ2-2,-,TGTGCCAGCAGTGCCTTCGCCCGGGACATCCAGAACACCGGGGAGCTGTTTTTT,CASSAFARDIQNTGELFF
-,TRBV5-1,TRBJ1-1,-,TGCGCCAGCAGCGTTACTTGGGCAGCACAGTCCATGAACACTGAAGCTTTCTTT,CASSVTWAAQSMNTEAFF
-,TRBV28,TRBJ2-7,-,TGTGCCAGCAGTTTCAATGGCGGCAGGGTCAACTACGAGCAGTACTTC,CASSFNGGRVNYEQYF
TRBD1,TRBV28,TRBJ1-6,-,TGTGCCAGCAGTTTAGAGGACAGGGGTTATTCACCCCTCCACTTT,CASSLEDRGYSPLHF
-,TRBV5-4,TRBJ2-2,-,TGTGCCAGCAGCTTGGGCGGAAGGGGTACCGGGGAGCTGTTTTTT,CASSLGGRGTGELFF
-,TRBV28,TRBJ2-5,-,TGTGCCATTAATAACAGGGTTTCGGAGACCCAGTACTTC,CAINNRVSETQYF
-,TRBV5-1,TRBJ2-7,-,TGCGCCAGCAGCTTGGTAGGAGGACCCGAGACCTACGAGCAGTACTTC,CASSLVGGPETYEQYF
TRBD1,TRBV4-3,TRBJ2-4,-,TGCGCCAGCAGCCAAGATGGGGGACAGGGGAAGGGGATTCAGTACTTC,CASSQDGGQGKGIQYF
TRBD2,TRBV7-2,TRBJ2-5,-,TGTGCCAGCAGCTTCCTAGGGACTAGTCCCTTCGAGACCCAGTACTTC,CASSFLGTSPFETQYF
TRBD2,TRBV7-2,TRBJ2-7,-,TGTGCCAGCAGCTTAGGTCTAGCGGGAGGGTACGAGCAGTACTTC,CASSLGLAGGYEQYF
-,TRBV27,TRBJ2-5,-,TGTGCCAGCAGTTTCCTCACAGCAAGGGAGACCCAGTACTTC,CASSFLTARETQYF
-,TRBV7-8,TRBJ2-7,few,TGTGCCAGCAGCTTAGTACGGGGATACGAGCAGTACTTC,CASSLVRGYEQYF
-,TRBV11-3,TRBJ2-2,-,TGTGCCAGCAGCTTTTCGGGTCCAACGAACACCGGGGAGCTGTTTTTT,CASSFSGPTNTGELFF
-,TRBV13,TRBJ1-3,-,TGTGCCAGCAGCTTAGAGGGGCAAGGAAACACCATATATTTT,CASSLEGQGNTIYF
-,TRBV7-8,TRBJ1-4,-,TGTGCCAGCAGCTCGCCTCGGTCAACTAATGAAAAACTGTTTTTT,CASSSPRSTNEKLFF
TRBD1,TRBV5-1,TRBJ1-1,-,TGCGCCAGCAGCTTGAGACAGGGGAACACTGAAGCTTTCTTT,CASSLRQGNTEAFF
TRBD1,TRBV24-1,TRBJ1-1,-,TGTGCCACCAGTGATTATGGAGGGACAGGCCTGAACACTGAAGCTTTCTTT,CATSDYGGTGLNTEAFF
-,TRBV27,TRBJ2-1,-,TGTGCCAGCAGTTTTATAGGACTCACCTCATACAATGAGCAGTTCTTC,CASSFIGLTSYNEQFF
-,TRBV30,TRBJ2-7,-,TGTGCCTGGAGTGTTGGGCAGGGTTCCTACGAGCAGTACTTC,CAWSVGQGSYEQYF
TRBD2,TRBV5-1,TRBJ2-1,once,TGCGCCAGCAGCTCGGGACTAGCCGCCCAGGTTACCTACAATGAGCAGTTCTTC,CASSSGLAAQVTYNEQFF
-,TRBV5-6,TRBJ1-2,-,TGTGCCAGCAGCCCCCGCGTAGGGGTAGGCTATGGCTACACCTTC,CASSPRVGVGYGYTF
TRBD1,TRBV30,TRBJ1-6,-,TGTGCCTGGAGTGTAGTAGGGGGCAATAATTCACCCCTCCACTTT,CAWSVVGGNNSPLHF
TRBD1,TRBV5-6,TRBJ2-2,-,TGTGCCAGCAGCTTAACAGGGGGCCTCACCGGGGAGCTGTTTTTT,CASSLTGGLTGELFF
TRBD2,TRBV5-1,TRBJ2-1,-,TGCGCCAGCAGTTGGGCTAGCGGGTACCATGAGCAGTTCTTC,CASSWASGYHEQFF